The 24 T cell receptor beta chains below come from one sample, sequenced in a study of post-analysis software for immune sequencing data (dated by TCRdb to the mid-2010s). Study-level results and caveats: Patients showed significantly higher frequencies than controls for several TRBV segments, among them TRBV5-6, TRBV5-1 and TRBV20-1.

These receptors are not linked to any known antigen. Preparation of the library involved PCR. TCRdb names Illumina HiSeq 2500 as the instrument used. To reduce PCR and sequencing biases, unique molecular identifiers were built into the TCR beta cDNA libraries. The public reads were reanalyzed by TCRdb: fastp trimming at Q25, MiXCR alignment, in-frame beta chains only. CDR3 protein duplicates are merged, each entry listing the most common genes and DNA. Across this sample there are 740,000 or so distinct CDR3 sequences, with about 50% seen only once. The ten largest clones represent about 4.8% of the sample. Sequenced input: blood. These receptors originate from a girl aged 10-17 years with multiple sclerosis.

This clonotype came up a few times. The rearrangement joins TRBV29-1 to TRBJ2-1; D may be TRBD1 (5 bases). CDR1 is SQVTM, CDR2 ANQGSEA, per germline. CDR3 size: 15 residues. V dropped 0 bases and J dropped 2 bases, with 11 bases sitting between them. For the CDR3, the DNA is TGCAGCGTTGAAGATAAGGGGAAAGCCTACAATGAGCAGTTCTTC. It specifies CSVEDKGKAYNEQFF.

In the case of this clonotype: One end of the junction fails to match germline, which may point to a read error. V and J are TRBV7-2 and TRBJ2-1; D possibly corresponds to TRBD1 (6 bases). The V gene's germline CDR1 is SGHTA and CDR2 FQGNSA. This CDR3 region has 15 residues. CDR3: CASRTGLQYYDEQFF. DNA for the CDR3: TGTGCTAGCAGAACAGGGTTGCAGTATTATGATGAGCAGTTCTTC.

This clonotype was found once. The chain carries TRBV7-2 and TRBJ2-4, with D perhaps assigned TRBD1 or TRBD2 (5 bases each). CDR1 and CDR2 from the germline V gene are SGHTA and FQGNSA. CDR3 size: 18 residues. The ends were cut back, 5 bases at V and 3 bases at J, with 23 bases in the middle. The CDR3 nucleotides are TGTGCCAGCAGCCCCACCGGACGGGTTGCGAGGGGCAAAAACATTCAGTACTTC. Residues: CASSPTGRVARGKNIQYF. Supplemented by reference TRBV7-2 and TRBJ2-4, the full variable domain reads GAGVSQSPSNKVTEKGKDVELRCDPISGHTALYWYRQSLGQGLEFLIYFQGNSAPDKSGLPSDRFSAERTGGSVSTLTIQRTQQEDSAVYLCASSPTGRVARGKNIQYFGAGTRLSVL.

The CDR3: CSAGDWRGNSYEQYF. The CDR3 DNA follows: TGCAGCGCCGGGGACTGGCGGGGGAACTCCTACGAGCAGTACTTC. This chain uses TRBV29-1 with TRBJ2-7, with 7 bases fitting TRBD2. This CDR3 region has 15 residues. Germline-derived CDR1 and CDR2 are SQVTM and ANQGSEA. V dropped 7 bases and J dropped 0; count of bases not matched to a gene: 12.

The V call is TRBV20-1, the J call TRBJ2-5, with 8 positions matching TRBD1. Looked up from germline, CDR1 is DFQATT and CDR2 is SNEGSKA (reference sequence). This CDR3 has 13 amino acids. Germline trimming cut 1 base from V and 4 bases from J; bases unmatched to any gene: 2. The CDR3: CSARGTGLETQYF. CDR3 coding DNA: TGCAGTGCTAGAGGGACAGGGCTAGAGACCCAGTACTTC.

The V and J genes are TRBV6-6 and TRBJ2-7, with 10 nucleotides matching TRBD1. The CDR3 runs to 14 residues. V gave up 5 bases and J gave up 5 bases; unmatched junction bases: 6. Germline values: CDR1 MNHNY, CDR2 SVGAGI (reference sequence). The CDR3 bases are TGTGCCAGCAGTGCGACAGGGGGCCTCGACGAGCAGTACTTC. As protein: CASSATGGLDEQYF.

The J gene is TRBJ2-3, the V gene TRBV5-1; D remains ambiguous. The CDR3 extends over 14 amino acids. The ends were cut back, 4 bases at V and 2 bases at J, with 11 bases in the middle. Germline assignment: CDR1 SGHRS and CDR2 YFSETQ. CDR3 protein: CASSPPWTTDTQYF. For the CDR3, the DNA is TGCGCCAGCAGCCCCCCCTGGACCACAGATACGCAGTATTTT.

This clonotype came up a few times. The gene calls are TRBV7-2 and TRBJ2-1, with 14 bases fitting TRBD2. CDR3 length: 19 residues. In germline, CDR1 is SGHTA, CDR2 FQGNSA. V shed 5 bases, J shed 2 bases, and the junction held 11 bases outside the gene matches. CDR3 bases: TGTGCCAGCAGCCCGACCGGGACTAGCGGGGGCCCTACCTACAATGAGCAGTTCTTC. Protein: CASSPTGTSGGPTYNEQFF.

V gene TRBV6-5 combines with J gene TRBJ1-1; a weak D match, TRBD1 (5 bases). Germline CDR1 MNHEY, CDR2 SVGAGI. The CDR3 runs 14 residues. Trimming shortened V by 7 bases and J by 0 bases, and 12 bases separated the two germline ends. The DNA of the CDR3 is TGTGCCAGCACCAACCGGGGGGTGAACACTGAAGCTTTCTTT. Amino acids: CASTNRGVNTEAFF.

J is TRBJ2-5 and V is TRBV11-2; 10 bases are shared with TRBD2. The germline V gene has CDR1 SGHAT and CDR2 FQNNGV. This CDR3 is 15 amino acids long. Unmatched junction bases numbered 4, after V lost 1 base and J lost 5 bases. The CDR3 bases are TGTGCCAGCAGCTTAGTAAGCGGGAGGGAGGAGACCCAGTACTTC. Protein: CASSLVSGREETQYF.

This clonotype was observed a handful of times. The chain uses TRBV11-2 and TRBJ2-4; 8 nucleotides line up with TRBD1. Trimming took 4 bases from V and 0 from J; bases not matched to a gene: 14. CDR1 is SGHAT, CDR2 FQNNGV, per germline. This CDR3 is built from 19 residues. The CDR3 DNA sequence: TGTGCCAGCAGCTCTTGGACAGGGACCCCTCAATTAGCCAAAAACATTCAGTACTTC. Protein product: CASSSWTGTPQLAKNIQYF.

This sequence joins TRBV5-1 and TRBJ2-4; TRBD1 might be the D (5 bases). Germline V gene lookup returns CDR1 SGHRS and CDR2 YFSETQ. The CDR3 contains 15 residues. Trimming took off 3 bases at V and 2 bases at J, with 12 bases between the two ends. The CDR3 region has the DNA TGCGCCAGCAGCTCCACGACAGTAACCAAAAACATTCAGTACTTC. Its translation: CASSSTTVTKNIQYF.

This chain's CDR3 is CASTDRGLAYEQYF. In DNA, the CDR3 is TGTGCCAGCACCGACAGGGGTTTAGCCTACGAGCAGTACTTC. The chain couples TRBV18 to TRBJ2-7, with 8 bases that match TRBD1. V trimming: 8 bases; J trimming: 2 bases; junction bases outside the gene matches: 8. This CDR3 is 14 amino acids long. Looked up from germline, CDR1 is KGHSH and CDR2 is LQKENI. Supplemented by reference TRBV18 and TRBJ2-7, the full variable domain reads NAGVMQNPRHLVRRRGQEARLRCSPMKGHSHVYWYRQLPEEGLKFMVYLQKENIIDESGMPKERFSAEFPKEGPSILRIQQVVRGDSAAYFCASTDRGLAYEQYFGPGTRLTVT.

The chain uses TRBV20-1 and TRBJ1-1; D gene uncertain. CDR3 length: 11 residues. Germline CDR1 DFQATT, CDR2 SNEGSKA (reference sequence). CDR3 protein: CRLTMGTEAFF. The CDR3 nucleotides are TGCAGACTAACCATGGGCACTGAAGCTTTCTTT.

The rearrangement links TRBV20-1 to TRBJ1-5, with a weak D call TRBD1 (5 bases). CDR3 size: 15 residues. Germline CDR1 DFQATT, CDR2 SNEGSKA (reference sequence). V lost 0 bases to trimming and J lost 5 bases, with 14 bases between them. The CDR3 reads CSARDRGIGDQPQHF. The CDR3 DNA is TGCAGTGCTAGAGATCGGGGGATAGGGGATCAGCCCCAGCATTTT.

This clonotype came up a few times. The chain links TRBV7-6 to TRBJ2-7; D is possibly TRBD1 (5 bases). CDR3 length: 13 residues. V was pared by 6 bases and J by 3 bases, with 12 bases between. Germline-derived CDR1 and CDR2 are SGHVS and FNYEAQ. CDR3 residues: CASSPRQIYEQYF. CDR3 nucleotide sequence: TGTGCCAGCAGTCCCCGACAGATCTACGAGCAGTACTTC.

There are a few counts of this clonotype. This chain joins TRBV9 and TRBJ2-7, with 9 bases matching TRBD2. Germline assignment: CDR1 SGDLS and CDR2 YYNGEE. V was clipped by 3 bases and J by 1 base; unmatched bases: 11. The CDR3 extends over 17 amino acids. The CDR3 DNA sequence: TGTGCCAGCAGCGACCCTCCGGGGCTAGCGGGATCCTACGAGCAGTACTTC. It specifies CASSDPPGLAGSYEQYF.

This clonotype was seen only once. V usage is TRBV5-1 and J usage is TRBJ2-3, with a tentative D call TRBD2 (7 bases). Trimming removed 4 bases from V and 0 bases from J, with 15 bases in between. Per the germline V gene, CDR1 is SGHRS and CDR2 is YFSETQ. The CDR3 has 16 residues. For the CDR3, the DNA is TGCGCCAGCAGCGACAGACGGGGGGCCAGCACAGATACGCAGTATTTT. Encoded protein: CASSDRRGASTDTQYF. The whole variable domain, filled in from reference TRBV5-1 and TRBJ2-3, reads KAGVTQTPRYLIKTRGQQVTLSCSPISGHRSVSWYQQTPGQGLQFLFEYFSETQRNKGNFPGRFSGRQFSNSRSEMNVSTLELGDSALYLCASSDRRGASTDTQYFGPGTRLTVL.

This clonotype was detected only once. This sequence joins TRBV6-5 and TRBJ1-1, with D hard to call. Trimming removed 5 bases from V and 1 base from J, with 8 bases in between. CDR3 length: 13 amino acids. The germline V gene has CDR1 MNHEY and CDR2 SVGAGI. As DNA, the CDR3 is TGTGCCAGCAGTACCGTGGGGAACACTGAAGCTTTCTTT. It is translated as CASSTVGNTEAFF.

CDR3 residues: CASSLGRGQSGYTF. Here the CDR3 DNA reads TGCGCCAGCAGCTTGGGCAGGGGGCAAAGTGGCTACACCTTC. The chain links TRBV5-1 to TRBJ1-2; 8 nucleotides agree with TRBD1. The CDR3 is made up of 14 amino acids. With V trimmed by 0 bases and J by 7 bases, 5 bases remained unmatched. Germline V CDR1 and CDR2: SGHRS, YFSETQ.

The rearrangement uses TRBV29-1 and TRBJ1-2; D may be TRBD1 (6 bases). Germline values: CDR1 SQVTM, CDR2 ANQGSEA. V shed 6 bases and J shed 3 bases, with 20 bases lying between them. The CDR3 has 15 amino acids. CDR3 bases: TGCAGCGTCGACTCGACAGAAGGGGGGGACTATGGCTACACCTTC. As protein: CSVDSTEGGDYGYTF.

The chain combines TRBV7-9 with TRBJ1-2; no definite D call. V was trimmed by 0 bases and J by 6 bases, leaving 11 bases between them. The CDR3 has 14 residues. Germline V gives CDR1 SEHNR, CDR2 FQNEAQ (reference sequence). CDR3 residues: CASSLAGKSDGYTF. The CDR3 DNA sequence: TGTGCCAGCAGCTTAGCAGGGAAGAGCGATGGCTACACCTTC.

To note about this clonotype: At one end the junction does not follow the germline gene, possibly because of a read error. The chain is built from TRBV7-9 and TRBJ1-2; 8 bases line up with TRBD1. The CDR3 totals 15 residues. Per germline, CDR1 SEHNR and CDR2 FQNEAQ (reference sequence). The CDR3 coding sequence is TGTGCCAGCAGCCCGGACAGGGTACTTAACTATGACTACACCTTC. Translated: CASSPDRVLNYDYTF. The whole variable domain, remainder taken from reference TRBV7-9 and TRBJ1-2, is DTGVSQNPRHKITKRGQNVTFRCDPISEHNRLYWYRQTLGQGPEFLTYFQNEAQLEKSRLLSDRFSAERPKGSFSTLEIQRTEQGDSAMYLCASSPDRVLNYDYTFGSGTRLTVV.

This clonotype was seen a handful of times. The chain uses TRBV20-1 and TRBJ2-5; 13 bases agree with TRBD2. The J call may be faulty, since TRBJ2-7 better matches the DNA end. Germline assignment: CDR1 DFQATT and CDR2 SNEGSKA (reference sequence). This CDR3 is built from 14 residues. The CDR3 nucleotides read TGCAGTGCTAGAAGGGGACTAGCGGGGTACGAGCAGTACTTC. This gives the protein CSARRGLAGYEQYF.